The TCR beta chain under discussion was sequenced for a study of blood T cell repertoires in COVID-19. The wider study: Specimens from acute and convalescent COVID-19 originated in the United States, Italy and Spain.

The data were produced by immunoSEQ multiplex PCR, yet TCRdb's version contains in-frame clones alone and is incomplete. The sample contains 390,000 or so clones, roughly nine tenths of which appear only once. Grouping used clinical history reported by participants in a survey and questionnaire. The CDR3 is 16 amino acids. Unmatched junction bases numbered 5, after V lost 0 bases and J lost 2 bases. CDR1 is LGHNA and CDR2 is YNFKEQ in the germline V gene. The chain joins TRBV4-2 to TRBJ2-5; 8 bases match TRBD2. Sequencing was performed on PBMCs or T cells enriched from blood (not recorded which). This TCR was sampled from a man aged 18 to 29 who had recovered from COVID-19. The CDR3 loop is CASSQDRASGQETQYF. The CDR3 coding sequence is TGTGCCAGCAGCCAAGATCGGGCTAGCGGGCAAGAGACCCAGTACTTC.